This T cell receptor (beta chain) was observed in a study of blood T cell repertoires in COVID-19. Looking at the study overall: Researchers got acute and convalescent COVID-19 samples from the United States, Italy and Spain. T cells, B-cell-depleted T cells, or PBMCs supplied cDNA or gDNA.

The authors' processing: From reference gene primer amplification, estimates of nucleated cell counts were derived. Only in-frame clones appear in the TCRdb table, and some are missing; sequencing was by immunoSEQ multiplex PCR. V and J calls and clone size are those listed in that table; D and trimming were worked out from the DNA. The profile shows tens of thousands of clones, about nine tenths of them singletons. CDR1 is LNHDA, CDR2 SQIVND, per germline (reference sequence). This CDR3 region has 13 residues. V shed 10 bases and J shed 5 bases, with 17 bases lying between them. Material for sequencing was peripheral blood. The source of this sequence is a woman aged 70-85 years with active COVID-19. V and J are TRBV19 and TRBJ1-1, with D tentatively TRBD1 (5 bases). The CDR3 region is CATRSSRGTEAFF. CDR3 coding DNA: TGTGCCACTAGGAGCAGCCGGGGGACTGAAGCTTTCTTT.